Described below is a single T cell receptor beta chain sequence and its context. Its antigen is unidentified. The treatment was: oral pan-JAK inhibitor, 5-10 mg twice daily. The sample originates from a study of CD8+ T cells in alopecia areata. TCR sequencing used cDNA made by reverse transcription of extracted RNA. Produced via immunoSEQ multiplex PCR; TCRdb's table is partial and in-frame only. The sample holds 190,000 or so clones, around 60% seen once. Study outcomes and limitations: Scalp clonality and expanded CD8+ clones among the top 100 were significantly decreased by tofacitinib.

Germline loops: CDR1 SGHDN, CDR2 FVKESK. The CDR3 extends over 18 amino acids. V dropped 4 bases and J dropped 0 bases, with 16 bases sitting between them. V is TRBV14 and J is TRBJ2-6; TRBD2 might be the D (5 bases). The clonotype was recovered from a human donor with alopecia areata. The input for sequencing was CD8+ T cells sorted from blood, taken at week 24, from a patient treated with tofacitinib. As DNA, the CDR3 is TGTGCCAGCAGCCCTCGTTGGGGTAGCGACTCTGGGGCCAACGTCCTGACTTTC. This encodes CASSPRWGSDSGANVLTF.